A selection of T cell receptor beta chains follows, all from one sample in a study of early T cells in non-severe SARS-CoV-2 infection. TCRdb processed the 5' RACE reads anew with MiXCR; each CDR3 protein has one entry. The table records 75,000 or so distinct CDR3 sequences, 11% to 15% of them present only once. The sample comprised whole blood. The origin of the receptors is an adult who was a healthcare worker with PCR-confirmed SARS-CoV-2 infection or an uninfected control (not recorded which). Each CDR3 is given with its conserved first and last residue. Each record gives: J gene, V gene, CDR3 protein.

TRBJ1-2,TRBV30,CAYRLTGDGYTF
TRBJ2-3,TRBV4-1,CASSRTASGGITDTQYF
TRBJ2-2,TRBV11-2,CASSLVLAPRNGELFF
TRBJ2-2,TRBV10-3,CAISLGTGELFF
TRBJ1-2,TRBV7-9,CASSLTNYGYTF
TRBJ2-3,TRBV6-4,CASSERAGEADTQYF
TRBJ2-7,TRBV18,CASSQGQGGSYEQYF
TRBJ2-3,TRBV11-1,CASSQGGAWVAADTQYF
TRBJ2-7,TRBV20-1,CSARRLAQGDEQYF
TRBJ1-6,TRBV30,CAWSNGGQTDNSPPAHF
TRBJ1-3,TRBV28,CASTPDSSGNTIYF
TRBJ2-3,TRBV7-8,CASSQADTQYF
TRBJ2-5,TRBV4-3,CASSQAFTQETQYF
TRBJ2-1,TRBV12-3/TRBV12-4,CASSSFGGNNEQFF
TRBJ2-2,TRBV7-7,CASSKRQSGELFF
TRBJ2-2,TRBV11-1,CASRPTRLAGELFF
TRBJ2-5,TRBV28,CASSLRDYMETQYF
TRBJ1-2,TRBV4-2,CASSQSRDRGRHTYGYTF
TRBJ1-5,TRBV20-1,CSATDRGHQPQHF
TRBJ1-5,TRBV27,CASSFGNGPQHF
TRBJ1-4,TRBV6-1,CASSDIGGLNEKLFF
TRBJ1-1,TRBV7-9,CASSLSGVTEAFF
TRBJ1-1,TRBV3-1,CASSRDRAPAEAFF
TRBJ2-4,TRBV15,CATELGRGENIQYF
TRBJ1-1,TRBV11-1,CASSLGGARTEAFF